The 9 T cell receptor beta chains listed next were all sequenced from one sample in a study of blood T cell repertoires in COVID-19. Produced via immunoSEQ multiplex PCR; TCRdb's table is partial and in-frame only. The table records more than 110,000 clones, roughly 85% of them present only once. The sequencing sample was made of PBMCs or T cells enriched from blood (not recorded which). These receptors were taken from a woman between 45 and 60 years old who had recovered from COVID-19.

The chain carries TRBV5-5 and TRBJ2-5, with TRBD2 matching 12 bases. V shed 4 bases, J shed 5 bases, and the junction held 12 bases outside the gene matches. Germline V gene data show CDR1 as SGHKS and CDR2 as YYEKEE (reference sequence). This CDR3 is 17 amino acids long. The DNA for the CDR3 is TGTGCCAGCAGCGTAGATCGGACTAGCGGGGTGAGGGAGACCCAGTACTTC. This gives the protein CASSVDRTSGVRETQYF.

CDR3 protein: CASTTGGYTGELFF. CDR3 sequence (DNA): TGTGCCAGCACGACAGGGGGCTACACCGGGGAGCTGTTTTTT. The chain recombines TRBV27 with TRBJ2-2, with 10 bases that match TRBD1. Germline CDR1 MNHEY, CDR2 SMNVEV (reference sequence). V was clipped by 7 bases and J by 3 bases; unmatched bases: 2. This CDR3 spans 14 amino acids.

This clone was seen repeatedly, ten times or more. The genes are TRBV13 and TRBJ2-1; 7 nucleotides match TRBD2. The CDR3 has 18 residues. Germline V lookup: CDR1 PRHDT, CDR2 FYEKMQ (reference sequence). V shed 5 bases, J shed 4 bases, and the junction held 17 bases outside the gene matches. The CDR3 spells CASSPTWDLSGVYNEQFF. Here the CDR3 DNA reads TGTGCCAGCAGCCCTACCTGGGATCTAAGCGGGGTTTACAATGAGCAGTTCTTC.

This clone was seen just once. The chain joins TRBV27 to TRBJ2-1, with TRBD2 matching 7 bases. This CDR3 contains 15 residues. Trimming removed 6 bases from V and 0 bases from J; junction bases left unmatched: 5. Germline V gene lookup returns CDR1 MNHEY and CDR2 SMNVEV (reference sequence). CDR3 nucleotides: TGTGCCAGCAGGCTCGGCGGGAGCTCCTACAATGAGCAGTTCTTC. Protein sequence: CASRLGGSSYNEQFF.

The rearrangement links TRBV5-6 to TRBJ2-1; TRBD1 matches 9 bases. The length of the CDR3 is 15 residues. Germline loops: CDR1 SGHDT, CDR2 YYEEEE. V was pared by 1 base and J by 4 bases, with 3 bases of the junction left unmatched. CDR3 DNA sequence: TGTGCCAGCAGCTTGTGGGACAGGGCTTACAATGAGCAGTTCTTC. This gives the protein CASSLWDRAYNEQFF.

In DNA form, the CDR3 reads TGTGCCAGTAGCTCGGGACTACCGTACAATGAGCAGTTCTTC. Protein product: CASSSGLPYNEQFF. This chain joins TRBV19 and TRBJ2-1; 7 bases map to TRBD2. This CDR3 region has 14 residues. Germline V gives CDR1 LNHDA, CDR2 SQIVND (reference sequence). With V trimmed by 6 bases and J by 4 bases, 6 bases remained unmatched.

The chain links TRBV19 to TRBJ2-3; 7 positions agree with TRBD1. Trimming at V came to 5 bases and at J to 5 bases, leaving 4 bases not matched to a gene. CDR3 size: 13 residues. From germline, CDR1 is LNHDA and CDR2 SQIVND (reference sequence). CDR3 region: CASSADRVDTQYF. The CDR3 coding sequence is TGTGCCAGTAGTGCCGACAGGGTAGATACGCAGTATTTT.

The J gene is TRBJ2-7, the V gene TRBV19; 12 positions agree with TRBD2. Germline V lookup: CDR1 LNHDA, CDR2 SQIVND (reference sequence). V gave up 5 bases and J gave up 7 bases; unmatched junction bases: 9. This CDR3 region has 15 residues. This chain's CDR3 is CASSPRTSGMGEQYF. The CDR3 DNA sequence: TGTGCCAGTAGTCCCCGGACTAGCGGGATGGGGGAGCAGTACTTC.

The chain combines TRBV21-1 with TRBJ2-7; no DNA check was done on the table's D call, TRBD2. TRBV21-1 is a known pseudogene. This CDR3 has 16 amino acids. CDR3 amino acids: CASSKAASGDSYEQYF. The CDR3 DNA reads TGTGCCAGCAGCAAAGCGGCTAGCGGGGACTCCTACGAGCAGTACTTC.